The clone carrying this T cell receptor (beta chain) was counted a single time. Its target is not known. The sample belongs to a study of CD8+ T cells in alopecia areata. V was shortened by 2 bases and J by 0 bases, with 10 bases between the two germline ends. The V gene's germline CDR1 is GTSNPN and CDR2 SVGIG (reference sequence). The CDR3 contains 14 residues. Treatment specified: oral pan-JAK inhibitor, 5-10 mg twice daily. Reverse transcription of extracted RNA yielded cDNA, which provided the sequencing template. Some clones are missing from TCRdb's copy, which holds only in-frame ones; the method was immunoSEQ multiplex PCR. Among 170,000 or so clones, about three fifths were seen once, and the ten largest hold about 0.94%. Regarding the study as a whole: For patients receiving tofacitinib, scalp clonality and expanded CD8+ clones among the top 100 significantly decreased. Scalp sample data also include resident alphabeta T cells from normal skin. Greater clonality was observed in lesional scalp samples, especially alopecia totalis/universalis, versus normal scalp.

This material consisted of CD4+ T cells sorted from blood, taken at week 4, from a patient treated with tofacitinib. The J gene is TRBJ1-1, the V gene TRBV30, with D possibly TRBD1 on 6 matching bases. The receptor was derived from a human donor with alopecia areata. The CDR3 reads CAWSIGQMNTEAFF. The CDR3 DNA is TGTGCCTGGAGTATCGGACAGATGAACACTGAAGCTTTCTTT.